This entry lists 26 T cell receptor beta chains sequenced from one sample in a study of cytomegalovirus exposure and HLA in healthy donors (dated by TCRdb to 2017 to 2019). The method was the immunoSEQ multiplex PCR assay. For the multiplex PCR, a mixture combining 60 forward primers for TCR Vbeta segments and 13 reverse primers for TCR Jbeta segments was used. TCRdb stores this immuneACCESS table with in-frame sequences only. Part of the clones is absent; in the studies checked, under half of the shortfall reflects unresolved V genes, and no reason is known for the rest. This sample lists some 95,000 clones; roughly two thirds were detected once. The biggest ten clones account for over 1% of the sample. Material: PBMCs. These receptors were obtained from a female donor in good health and CMV-seronegative.

CDR3 DNA: TGCGCCAGCAGCTTGGGCGCGGGGATTCAATCCGGGGAGCTGTTTTTT. This codes for CASSLGAGIQSGELFF. The chain recombines TRBV5-1 with TRBJ2-2, with D tentatively TRBD2 (6 bases). Looked up from germline, CDR1 is SGHRS and CDR2 is YFSETQ. The CDR3 length is 16 residues. The V gene lost 0 bases and the J gene lost 6 bases, with 15 bases spanning the gap. Filled out from reference TRBV5-1 and TRBJ2-2, the complete variable domain reads KAGVTQTPRYLIKTRGQQVTLSCSPISGHRSVSWYQQTPGQGLQFLFEYFSETQRNKGNFPGRFSGRQFSNSRSEMNVSTLELGDSALYLCASSLGAGIQSGELFFGEGSRLTVL.

The V and J genes are TRBV5-6 and TRBJ2-3, with D perhaps matching TRBD2 (5 bases). This CDR3 comprises 17 residues. Germline CDR1 reads SGHDT; CDR2 reads YYEEEE. Trimming stripped 1 base from V and 5 bases from J, with 20 bases between. The CDR3 nucleotides read TGTGCCAGCAGCTTGCACGTATCACGGGAATGGCGAGATACGCAGTATTTT. It translates to CASSLHVSREWRDTQYF. The whole variable domain, remainder taken from reference TRBV5-6 and TRBJ2-3, is DAGVTQSPTHLIKTRGQQVTLRCSPKSGHDTVSWYQQALGQGPQFIFQYYEEEERQRGNFPDRFSGHQFPNYSSELNVNALLLGDSALYLCASSLHVSREWRDTQYFGPGTRLTVL.

J is TRBJ2-1 and V is TRBV6-5; 7 positions agree with TRBD2. The CDR3 sequence is 14 residues long. Germline V CDR1 and CDR2: MNHEY, SVGAGI. V shed 3 bases, J shed 13 bases, and the junction held 12 bases outside the gene matches. This chain's CDR3 is CASSYDGTIDRQFF. The CDR3 DNA reads as TGTGCCAGCAGTTATGACGGGACTATTGATCGTCAGTTCTTC.

A few counts support this clone. Relative to the germline gene, one junction end is altered; a read error may explain this. The chain combines TRBV6-1 with TRBJ1-6, with a tentative D call TRBD1 (5 bases). Germline V gene lookup returns CDR1 MNHNS and CDR2 SASEGT. The CDR3 length is 15 residues. CDR3 sequence reads: CASREDPGTGTPLHF. CDR3 sequence (DNA): TGTGCCAGCAGGGAAGACCCCGGGACTGGGACACCCCTCCACTTT.

A remark on this clone: Relative to the germline gene, one junction end is altered; a read error may explain this. The chain joins TRBV6-1 to TRBJ2-7; 9 bases are a match to TRBD1. Germline loops: CDR1 MNHNS, CDR2 SASEGT. This CDR3 comprises 16 residues. The CDR3 loop reads CASSEPGQGTSHEQYF. The CDR3 region has the DNA TGTGCCAGCAGTGAACCCGGACAGGGGACCTCCCACGAGCAGTACTTC.

V gene TRBV30 combines with J gene TRBJ2-1; TRBD2 might be the D (6 bases). Per germline, CDR1 GTSNPN and CDR2 SVGIG (reference sequence). The V and J ends lost 0 bases and 6 bases respectively, with 15 bases between them. The CDR3 has 15 residues. The CDR3 DNA is TGTGCCTGGAGTGTAGGAGGGTCCCCAATCAATGAGCAGTTCTTC. It codes for CAWSVGGSPINEQFF. Supplemented by reference TRBV30 and TRBJ2-1, the full variable domain reads SQTIHQWPATLVQPVGSPLSLECTVEGTSNPNLYWYRQAAGRGLQLLFYSVGIGQISSEVPQNLSASRPQDRQFILSSKKLLLSDSGFYLCAWSVGGSPINEQFFGPGTRLTVL.

This clone was counted only a few times. This rearrangement joins TRBV9 to TRBJ2-2, with 8 nucleotides matching TRBD1. This CDR3 contains 16 residues. CDR1 SGDLS and CDR2 YYNGEE come from the germline V gene. After removal of 0 bases from V and 1 base from J, the junction contained 2 bases not matched to a gene. CDR3 nucleotides: TGTGCCAGCAGCGTAGGAGGGACAGGGAACACCGGGGAGCTGTTTTTT. It encodes CASSVGGTGNTGELFF.

The chain uses TRBV4-1 and TRBJ2-1; 8 nucleotides agree with TRBD2. Trimming removed 4 bases from V and 0 bases from J; junction bases left unmatched: 5. This CDR3 region has 16 residues. Germline assignment: CDR1 MGHRA and CDR2 YSYEKL. The DNA for the CDR3 is TGCGCCAGCAGCCGTAGCGGGGCAAGCTCCTACAATGAGCAGTTCTTC. Translated, it gives CASSRSGASSYNEQFF.

The gene calls are TRBV4-1 and TRBJ1-2, with D uncertain. V dropped 0 bases and J dropped 4 bases, with 6 bases sitting between them. From germline, CDR1 is MGHRA and CDR2 YSYEKL. This CDR3 is 13 amino acids long. The CDR3 spells CASSQDSFYGYTF. In DNA, the CDR3 is TGCGCCAGCAGCCAAGACTCCTTCTATGGCTACACCTTC.

This chain connects TRBV5-4 to TRBJ1-5, with 9 bases lining up with TRBD1. The CDR3 extends over 17 amino acids. In germline, CDR1 is SGHNT, CDR2 YYREEE (reference sequence). With 0 bases clipped from V and 4 bases from J, the junction kept 8 bases outside the gene matches. Written as DNA, the CDR3 is TGTGCCAGCAGCTTGGACGGAGCCGGGACAGGGAATCAGCCCCAGCATTTT. This encodes CASSLDGAGTGNQPQHF.

The chain carries TRBV7-2 and TRBJ1-5, with D hard to call. Trimming pared 2 bases from V and 10 bases from J, leaving 18 bases between. Per the germline V gene, CDR1 is SGHTA and CDR2 is FQGNSA. There are 15 residues in the CDR3. The chain's CDR3 is CASSLRGGPLSPQHF. CDR3 coding DNA: TGTGCCAGCAGCTTACGGGGAGGGCCCCTCTCTCCCCAGCATTTT.

The chain is built from TRBV25-1 and TRBJ1-2; the match to TRBD1 covers 8 bases. The CDR3 has 13 residues. Germline trimming cut 3 bases from V and 10 bases from J; bases unmatched to any gene: 7. CDR1 is MGHDK, CDR2 SYGVNS, per germline. The CDR3 loop reads CASSEMGQDSYTF. The CDR3 DNA reads TGTGCCAGCAGTGAGATGGGACAGGACTCCTACACCTTC.

The gene calls are TRBV29-1 and TRBJ2-7; the D is unclear. Germline values: CDR1 SQVTM, CDR2 ANQGSEA. The CDR3 length is 12 residues. V lost 4 bases and J lost 2, with 9 bases in between. In nucleotides, the CDR3 is TGCAGCGTTGTGGGCAGGCCCTACGAGCAGTACTTC. This codes for CSVVGRPYEQYF.

The rearrangement links TRBV29-1 to TRBJ2-2, with 12 bases lining up with TRBD2. Trimming at V came to 6 bases and at J to 7 bases, leaving 6 bases not matched to a gene. This CDR3 spans 14 amino acids. In germline, CDR1 is SQVTM, CDR2 ANQGSEA. The CDR3 bases are TGCAGCGTCGGACTAGCGGGAAGGGTCGGGGAGCTGTTTTTT. Translating it yields CSVGLAGRVGELFF.

The chain has TRBV25-1 and TRBJ2-2; D might be TRBD2 (7 bases). The CDR3 runs 16 residues. Trimming took off 8 bases at V and 2 bases at J, with 18 bases between the two ends. Germline CDR1 MGHDK, CDR2 SYGVNS. The CDR3 nucleotides read TGTGCCAGCGGCCGGGGGGCGATCCCAAACACCGGGGAGCTGTTTTTT. It codes for CASGRGAIPNTGELFF.

V usage is TRBV28 and J usage is TRBJ2-7; tentatively, D is TRBD2 (5 bases). Germline V gene lookup returns CDR1 MDHEN and CDR2 SYDVKM. V was clipped by 4 bases and J by 2 bases, with 18 bases between them. The CDR3 covers 16 residues. The CDR3 sequence is CASSYGGIDRTYEQYF. The CDR3 nucleotides read TGTGCCAGCAGTTATGGAGGAATTGACCGAACCTACGAGCAGTACTTC.

The chain couples TRBV5-1 to TRBJ1-1, with 11 bases aligning to TRBD1. Per germline, CDR1 SGHRS and CDR2 YFSETQ. The CDR3 is 16 amino acids. V was clipped by 7 bases and J by 7 bases; unmatched bases: 15. The CDR3, as DNA: TGCGCCAGCTCTTGGAGGGACAGGGGGTACCACTATGAAGCTTTCTTT. Encoded protein: CASSWRDRGYHYEAFF.

The chain combines TRBV2 with TRBJ2-3, with 11 bases matching TRBD2. The CDR3 extends over 15 amino acids. Germline lookup yields CDR1 SNHLY and CDR2 FYNNEI. The junction had 4 bases not matched to a gene; V was cut back by 7 bases and J by 1 base. The CDR3 region has the DNA TGTGCCAGCACTCCGACTAGCGGGGGCACAGATACGCAGTATTTT. As protein: CASTPTSGGTDTQYF.

The chain couples TRBV28 to TRBJ1-1, with D maybe TRBD1 (6 bases). This CDR3 is built from 15 residues. Germline-derived CDR1 and CDR2 are MDHEN and SYDVKM. V gave up 6 bases and J gave up 1 base, with 15 bases separating them. Written as DNA, the CDR3 is TGTGCCAGCAGAAATACAGGGAGTGGGAACACTGAAGCTTTCTTT. Encoded protein: CASRNTGSGNTEAFF.

The rearrangement joins TRBV6-1 to TRBJ1-3; weak D call: TRBD1 (6 bases). Trimming removed 7 bases from V and 0 bases from J, with 13 bases in between. The germline V gene has CDR1 MNHNS and CDR2 SASEGT. CDR3 length: 15 amino acids. The CDR3 protein is CASTLDRSSGNTIYF. CDR3 bases: TGTGCCAGCACCTTGGACAGAAGCTCTGGAAACACCATATATTTT.

The chain couples TRBV7-6 to TRBJ2-7; 7 nucleotides match TRBD1. V gave up 0 bases and J gave up 2 bases; unmatched junction bases: 7. This CDR3 spans 16 amino acids. CDR1 and CDR2 (germline): SGHVS, FNYEAQ. In nucleotides, the CDR3 is TGTGCCAGCAGCTTAGCAAAAGGGACAGCAACCTACGAGCAGTACTTC. It translates to CASSLAKGTATYEQYF.

The V call is TRBV7-9, the J call TRBJ2-3, with D unresolved. Germline V lookup: CDR1 SEHNR, CDR2 FQNEAQ (reference sequence). The CDR3 consists of 12 residues. Trimming removed 3 bases from V and 6 bases from J, with 7 bases in between. In DNA, the CDR3 is TGTGCCAGCAGCTTCGATGCGGATACGCAGTATTTT. Protein product: CASSFDADTQYF.

The chain combines TRBV4-3 with TRBJ1-4; D perhaps matches TRBD1 (6 bases). Trimming took off 4 bases at V and 7 bases at J, with 19 bases between the two ends. Germline CDR1 LGHNA, CDR2 YSLEER. This CDR3 has 16 residues. CDR3 nucleotides: TGCGCCAGCAGCCTTTTTGAGGGGGAGGGTTCTGAAAAACTGTTTTTT. Translating it yields CASSLFEGEGSEKLFF.

The genes are TRBV7-2 and TRBJ1-5; D is possibly TRBD1 (5 bases). The CDR3 contains 17 residues. Germline V lookup: CDR1 SGHTA, CDR2 FQGNSA. Trimming took off 4 bases at V and 0 bases at J, with 16 bases between the two ends. The CDR3 sequence: CASSSPGGTYSNQPQHF. The CDR3 DNA follows: TGTGCCAGCAGCTCTCCGGGAGGGACTTATAGCAATCAGCCCCAGCATTTT.

The chain carries TRBV6-5 and TRBJ2-3; weak D call: TRBD1 (5 bases). Trimming took off 8 bases at V and 2 bases at J, with 8 bases between the two ends. The CDR3 has 12 amino acids. Germline-derived CDR1 and CDR2 are MNHEY and SVGAGI. The chain's CDR3 is CASRQNTDTQYF. CDR3 sequence (DNA): TGTGCCAGCCGACAGAACACAGATACGCAGTATTTT.

CDR3 DNA sequence: TGTGCCAGCAGTGAACGGACAGAAAACTATGGCTACACCTTC. Translating it yields CASSERTENYGYTF. V is TRBV6-1 and J is TRBJ1-2; D might be TRBD1 (6 bases). Trimming left V 2 bases short and J 2 bases short, with 9 bases between. Germline V CDR1 and CDR2: MNHNS, SASEGT. This CDR3 has 14 residues.